The rows below give T cell receptor beta chains drawn from one sample of a study of beta chain features in type 1 diabetes. The method was immunoSEQ multiplex PCR; TCRdb's version includes in-frame clones alone and lacks a portion of them. The profile shows hundreds of thousands of clones, 13% of them singletons. Sequencing input: naive CD4+ T cells from blood. All receptors come from a man aged 18 to 29 with type 1 diabetes. Both conserved end residues are part of each CDR3. The D gene is left open where the match is weak. Clone size is shown for a subset of rows, as once, few, many or a class of expanded clone.

d_call	v_call	clone_size	j_call	cdr3_nt	cdr3_aa
NA	TRBV5-1	NA	TRBJ2-3	TGCGCCAGCAGCTTGGCAAGGAGCTTCCCAGATACGCAGTATTTT	CASSLARSFPDTQYF
TRBD1	TRBV25-1	NA	TRBJ2-2	TGTGCCAGCAGTGAACCCGGGACAGGCGGCACCGGGGAGCTGTTTTTT	CASSEPGTGGTGELFF
NA	TRBV6-1	NA	TRBJ2-1	TGTGCCAGCAGTTTCGTAAAGCGAAACAATGAGCAGTTCTTC	CASSFVKRNNEQFF
TRBD1	TRBV10-1	few	TRBJ2-2	TGCGCCAGCAGTGTACAGGGGGTCGCCGGGGAGCTGTTTTTT	CASSVQGVAGELFF
TRBD1	TRBV28	NA	TRBJ2-1	TGTGCCAGCAGTTCCCGACAGGGGGCAGTTGATGAGCAGTTCTTC	CASSSRQGAVDEQFF
NA	TRBV6-6	NA	TRBJ2-7	TGTGCCAGCCGCTTGCGGGTAGGAGCGGGCTCCTACGAGCAGTACTTC	CASRLRVGAGSYEQYF
NA	TRBV2	NA	TRBJ2-7	TGTGCCAGCAGTGAAGCGGACTGGTCCTACGAGCAGTACTTC	CASSEADWSYEQYF
TRBD1	TRBV10-3	few	TRBJ2-6	TGTGCCATCAGGACCGGGACAGACACCTCTGGGGCCAACGTCCTGACTTTC	CAIRTGTDTSGANVLTF
NA	TRBV28	few	TRBJ2-1	TGTGCCAGCAGTTTTAGCAGCTACAATGAGCAGTTCTTC	CASSFSSYNEQFF
NA	TRBV30	NA	TRBJ2-7	TGTGCCTGGAGTGTACAGGGAGGCTACGAGCAGTACTTC	CAWSVQGGYEQYF
NA	TRBV7-2	few	TRBJ1-4	TGTGCCAGCAGCTCCCCGGCGGGGAACAATGAAAAACTGTTTTTT	CASSSPAGNNEKLFF
TRBD1	TRBV7-8	NA	TRBJ1-6	TGTGCCAGCAGCTTAGACAGGGGTCAGTCACCCCTCCACTTT	CASSLDRGQSPLHF
NA	TRBV18	few	TRBJ1-2	TGTGCCAGCTCACCATTTTCGGGCAAAGGGGCAGAAGGCTACACCTTC	CASSPFSGKGAEGYTF
NA	TRBV15	NA	TRBJ1-5	TGTGCCACCAGCGTACACTCCGGGACAATGGGTGATCAGCCCCAGCATTTT	CATSVHSGTMGDQPQHF
TRBD1	TRBV29-1	few	TRBJ1-3	TGCAGCGTTGCCGCCACAGGGGCTGGAAACACCATATATTTT	CSVAATGAGNTIYF
NA	TRBV30	NA	TRBJ1-1	TGTGCCTGGAGTGATGGGGGCATGAACACTGAAGCTTTCTTT	CAWSDGGMNTEAFF
TRBD1	TRBV27	NA	TRBJ1-2	TGTGCCACCTCCGGACAGGGTGGCTATGGCTACACCTTC	CATSGQGGYGYTF
NA	TRBV4-1	few	TRBJ2-5	TGCGCCAGCAGCCAAGTCCCTTTGGAGACCCAGTACTTC	CASSQVPLETQYF
NA	TRBV19	NA	TRBJ2-2	TGTGCCAGTAGTGTGGACTTTACCGGGGAGCTGTTTTTT	CASSVDFTGELFF
NA	TRBV5-4	few	TRBJ2-1	TGTGCCAGCAGGGAGGACAGTAATGAGCAGTTCTTC	CASREDSNEQFF
NA	TRBV7-2	once	TRBJ2-3	TGTGCCAGCAGCTTAGTCCAGGGATTGATGGGAGATACGCAGTATTTT	CASSLVQGLMGDTQYF
NA	TRBV14	few	TRBJ2-1	TGTGCCAGCAGCCAGGAAAAGAGGTTAGGGTACAATGAGCAGTTCTTC	CASSQEKRLGYNEQFF
NA	TRBV7-9	NA	TRBJ2-3	TGTGCCAGCAGCCGGAGCGGGTTAGATACGCAGTATTTT	CASSRSGLDTQYF
TRBD2	TRBV2	NA	TRBJ2-7	TGTGCCAGCAGCGAAAGCGGGGGGGCCGGCCACGAGCAGTACTTC	CASSESGGAGHEQYF
TRBD1	TRBV18	few	TRBJ2-5	TGTGCCAGCTCGCCAAACGGACAGGGCAGTTTGGAGACCCAGTACTTC	CASSPNGQGSLETQYF
NA	TRBV5-4	NA	TRBJ2-2	TGTGCCAGCAGCTTGGCCGTCACCGGGGAGCTGTTTTTT	CASSLAVTGELFF
NA	TRBV14	NA	TRBJ2-1	TGTGCCAGCGGCGACAGGAATAAGGCCAATGAGCAGTTCTTC	CASGDRNKANEQFF
NA	TRBV28	few	TRBJ2-2	TGTGCCAGTCCGGGTCCTAATGGCGGGGAGCTGTTTTTT	CASPGPNGGELFF
TRBD2	TRBV11-3	few	TRBJ2-1	TGTGCCAGCAGCTTAGTCTGGGACGGGGGGTACAATGAGCAGTTCTTC	CASSLVWDGGYNEQFF
TRBD1	TRBV5-4	NA	TRBJ1-4	TGTGCCAGCAGCCCTGGGACAGGGGCGAATGAAAAACTGTTTTTT	CASSPGTGANEKLFF
NA	TRBV29-1	NA	TRBJ1-2	TGCAGCGTCGCCCGACAGTTCTATGGCTACACCTTC	CSVARQFYGYTF
NA	TRBV27	NA	TRBJ2-7	TGTGCCAGCAGTTCCACTCAGGGAAAGTTCATCCACGAGCAGTACTTC	CASSSTQGKFIHEQYF
NA	TRBV14	once	TRBJ2-7	TGTGCCAGCAGCCACCCGGGGGCCGGGAGGGACAGCGCCTCCTACGAGCAGTACTTC	CASSHPGAGRDSASYEQYF
TRBD1	TRBV6-1	NA	TRBJ2-2	TGTGCCAGCAGTGGAGGGACAGTCCCAAACACCGGGGAGCTGTTTTTT	CASSGGTVPNTGELFF
NA	TRBV6-1	few	TRBJ1-2	TGTGCCAGCAGCACCGGGATCCGCTATGGCTACACCTTC	CASSTGIRYGYTF
NA	TRBV28	few	TRBJ2-1	TGTGCCAGCGGGGCCTACAATGAGCAGTTCTTC	CASGAYNEQFF
NA	TRBV30	NA	TRBJ1-4	TGTGCCTGTATCGCTGCAACTAATGAAAAACTGTTTTTT	CACIAATNEKLFF
NA	TRBV30	few	TRBJ2-3	TGTGCCTGGAGTGTAACCCGGACAGACGCAGTACCAGATACGCAGTATTTT	CAWSVTRTDAVPDTQYF
NA	TRBV6-5	few	TRBJ2-3	TGTGCCAGCAGTTACCAGGGTACGCAGTATTTT	CASSYQGTQYF
NA	TRBV4-1	NA	TRBJ2-5	TGCGCCAGCAGCCAAATCCAGGGCCCAGAGACCCAGTACTTC	CASSQIQGPETQYF